This T cell receptor beta chain was profiled in a study of regulatory T cells in long-lasting Graves disease. Building of the TCR beta libraries involved iRepertoire HTBI primers and Arm-PCR of CDR3 regions. TCRdb fed the multiplex PCR reads into MiXCR, producing one record per CDR3 protein. Of 300,000 or so distinct CDR3 sequences listed, around 19% are singletons. Specified time point: persistent/refractory GD, antithyroid drugs over 5 years with positive TRAb. The TCR library was made from RNA extracted from PBMCs. This clonotype was found a few times. Its specificity is not known. Regarding the study as a whole: The work looked only at peripheral blood and did not look at thyroid tissue. Newly diagnosed disease favored TRBV20-1 and TRBJ2-1 over persistent disease. Results may be inaccurate due to the small sample size.

V lost 3 bases and J lost 3; bases outside the gene matches: 8. CDR1 is MNHGY and CDR2 is SVAAGI in the germline V gene. CDR3 length equals 16 residues. This sequence was found in a female donor with Graves disease. Sequencing used peripheral blood mononuclear cells (PBMCs), obtained when the disease was refractory, from a patient treated with antithyroid drugs. V is TRBV6-9 and J is TRBJ1-2; 9 nucleotides line up with TRBD1. In DNA form, the CDR3 reads TGTGCCAGCAGTTACTCTTACAGGGGGCTCCACTATGGCTACACCTTC. Its translation is CASSYSYRGLHYGYTF.